Presented here are 24 T cell receptor beta chains from one specimen sequenced in a study of Ad26.COV2.S vaccination and SARS-CoV-2 variants. Described treatment: about 20 received Ad26.COV2.S at low or high dose, single or two shots; about 5 received placebo; per-sample allocation not given. Material that was analyzed had been drawn on day 63 after the first vaccine or placebo injection. Produced via immunoSEQ multiplex PCR; TCRdb's table is partial and in-frame only. The sample lists about 480,000 clones, about 83% occurring once. The input for sequencing was peripheral blood, taken in a trial of Ad26.COV2.S vaccine versus placebo. The receptors were sampled from a person between 18 and 60 years old who received the Ad26.COV2.S COVID-19 vaccine or a placebo.

A few counts support this clone. The gene calls are TRBV19 and TRBJ1-3; D is undetermined. The germline V gene has CDR1 LNHDA and CDR2 SQIVND (reference sequence). The ends were cut back, 9 bases at V and 0 bases at J, with 15 bases in the middle. The CDR3 consists of 15 residues. CDR3 in amino acids: CASVRGVSSGNTIYF. DNA for the CDR3: TGTGCCAGCGTCCGAGGAGTTTCCTCTGGAAACACCATATATTTT.

V gene TRBV9 combines with J gene TRBJ2-1, with 10 bases matching TRBD2. This CDR3 is built from 14 residues. Germline values: CDR1 SGDLS, CDR2 YYNGEE. J lost 6 bases, V lost 2 bases, and 2 bases had no gene match. CDR3 sequence reads: CASSVASGSNEQFF. The CDR3 coding sequence is TGTGCCAGCAGCGTGGCTAGCGGGAGCAATGAGCAGTTCTTC.

The chain uses TRBV7-9 and TRBJ2-7; D possibly corresponds to TRBD2 (6 bases). Between the trimmed V and J ends, which lost 4 bases and 0 bases, there was a span of 16 bases. CDR1 SEHNR and CDR2 FQNEAQ come from the germline V gene (reference sequence). The CDR3 is 16 amino acids. CDR3 sequence (DNA): TGTGCCAGCAGCTCGCCCGGAGGGACCTTCTCCTACGAGCAGTACTTC. This translates into CASSSPGGTFSYEQYF.

This chain uses TRBV15 with TRBJ1-1, with TRBD1 as a possible D gene (5 bases). The germline CDR1 and CDR2 sequences are LNHNV and YYDKDF (reference sequence). This CDR3 has 12 amino acids. V shed 5 bases and J shed 11 bases, with 15 bases lying between them. This chain's CDR3 is CATSSGLQSAFF. CDR3 DNA sequence: TGTGCCACCAGCTCGGGACTTCAGAGTGCTTTCTTT.

As regards this clone: Other DNA sequences within the sample encode an identical CDR3. The chain uses TRBV12-3 or TRBV12-4 and TRBJ1-2; the D is unclear. This CDR3 region has 12 residues. Trimming pared 3 bases from V and 7 bases from J, leaving 9 bases between. CDR3 in amino acids: CASSFPGSGYTF. CDR3 nucleotide sequence: TGTGCCAGCAGTTTCCCGGGAAGTGGCTACACCTTC.

The rearrangement joins TRBV30 to TRBJ2-5; either TRBD1 or TRBD2 may supply D (5 bases each). Germline V CDR1 and CDR2: GTSNPN, SVGIG (reference sequence). V shed 5 bases and J shed 2 bases, with 12 bases lying between them. This CDR3 contains 13 residues. CDR3 protein: CAWGGIPQETQYF. CDR3 bases: TGTGCCTGGGGGGGAATACCACAAGAGACCCAGTACTTC. Full variable domain (missing parts from reference TRBV30 and TRBJ2-5): SQTIHQWPATLVQPVGSPLSLECTVEGTSNPNLYWYRQAAGRGLQLLFYSVGIGQISSEVPQNLSASRPQDRQFILSSKKLLLSDSGFYLCAWGGIPQETQYFGPGTRLLVL.

As concerns this clone: Other DNA sequences from this sample encode an identical CDR3 as well. This chain links TRBV29-1 with TRBJ2-5; D remains ambiguous. Germline assignment: CDR1 SQVTM and CDR2 ANQGSEA. V was cut by 1 base and J by 2 bases, with 5 bases left in between. The CDR3 sequence is 12 residues long. CDR3 residues: CSVEVGQETQYF. CDR3 coding DNA: TGCAGCGTTGAAGTCGGACAAGAGACCCAGTACTTC.

CDR3 loop: CAWSPQGGGEQFF. CDR3 DNA sequence: TGTGCCTGGAGTCCCCAAGGGGGCGGTGAGCAGTTCTTC. The chain joins TRBV30 to TRBJ2-1, with TRBD1 matching over 7 bases. The CDR3 is 13 residues long. Germline loops: CDR1 GTSNPN, CDR2 SVGIG (reference sequence). V lost 2 bases to trimming and J lost 9 bases; unmatched junction nucleotides: 7.

This clone was seen just once. The chain links TRBV14 to TRBJ2-1; 9 bases are a match to TRBD2. J gave up 15 bases and V 0 bases, and 15 bases lay outside the gene matches. The CDR3 runs to 16 residues. Germline values: CDR1 SGHDN, CDR2 FVKESK. The CDR3 spells CASSQEMVAGASGLFF. In nucleotides, the CDR3 is TGTGCCAGCAGCCAAGAAATGGTAGCGGGAGCCTCTGGTCTGTTCTTC.

V usage is TRBV5-3 and J usage is TRBJ2-1; 8 nucleotides agree with TRBD1. TRBV5-3 carries the ORF label, with uncertain function. The CDR3 totals 12 residues. Trimming cost V 3 bases and J 12 bases; bases outside gene matches: 5. CDR3 DNA: TGTGCCAGAAGCTCAAGAGACAGGGGGCAGTTCTTC. Its translation is CARSSRDRGQFF.

The chain couples TRBV27 to TRBJ1-5, with a tentative D call TRBD1 (6 bases). The CDR3 extends over 13 amino acids. Trimming shortened V by 5 bases and J by 9 bases, and 14 bases separated the two germline ends. From germline, CDR1 is MNHEY and CDR2 SMNVEV (reference sequence). CDR3 loop: CASSDRTGRPQHF. CDR3 nucleotides: TGTGCCAGCAGTGACAGGACGGGACGGCCCCAGCATTTT.

In this sample, this clone turned up a few times. The V call is TRBV3-1 (or the pseudogene TRBV3-2), the J call TRBJ1-1; D gene ambiguous. V gave up 1 base and J gave up 5 bases, with 8 bases separating them. This CDR3 region has 13 residues. Germline V gives CDR1 LGHDT, CDR2 YNNKEL (reference sequence). CDR3 DNA sequence: TGTGCCAGCAGCCAAGGGAGTCCGACTGAAGCTTTCTTT. It encodes CASSQGSPTEAFF.

This clone turned up a few times. This chain links TRBV7-9 with TRBJ1-4; 8 nucleotides align to TRBD1. Germline V gives CDR1 SEHNR, CDR2 FQNEAQ (reference sequence). V shed 5 bases and J 17 bases; nucleotides not matched to a gene: 10. The CDR3 contains 12 residues. The CDR3, as DNA: TGTGCCAGCAGCCCCACAGGGGGAGGATTTTTTTTT. It codes for CASSPTGGGFFF.

This chain connects TRBV5-6 to TRBJ1-3, with a tentative D call TRBD1 (6 bases). Germline CDR1 reads SGHDT; CDR2 reads YYEEEE. The CDR3 is 15 amino acids. Trimming cost V 1 base and J 0 bases, with 8 bases left between them. The CDR3, as DNA: TGTGCCAGCAGCTTGACAGGGTACTCTGGAAACACCATATATTTT. This codes for CASSLTGYSGNTIYF.

The CDR3 sequence: CASSSRAYDEAFF. The CDR3 DNA reads TGTGCCAGCAGTTCGAGGGCCTATGACGAAGCTTTCTTT. The chain combines TRBV28 with TRBJ1-1, with D unclear. The length of the CDR3 is 13 residues. Germline lookup yields CDR1 MDHEN and CDR2 SYDVKM. V lost 4 bases to trimming and J lost 8 bases, with 14 bases between them.

V usage is TRBV5-4 and J usage is TRBJ2-7, with D uncertain. The CDR3 loop spans 14 amino acids. V was shortened by 3 bases and J by 0 bases, with 10 bases between the two germline ends. Germline V gives CDR1 SGHNT, CDR2 YYREEE (reference sequence). The CDR3 loop is CASSSPPGSYEQYF. Written as DNA, the CDR3 is TGTGCCAGCAGCTCACCTCCCGGCTCCTACGAGCAGTACTTC. Variable domain in full (rest from reference TRBV5-4 and TRBJ2-7): ETGVTQSPTHLIKTRGQQVTLRCSSQSGHNTVSWYQQALGQGPQFIFQYYREEENGRGNFPPRFSGLQFPNYSSELNVNALELDDSALYLCASSSPPGSYEQYFGPGTRLTVT.

As concerns this clone: The same CDR3 is also encoded by other DNA sequences in this sample. This chain links TRBV6-5 with TRBJ1-5; no clear D gene. V lost 0 bases to trimming and J lost 1 base, with 4 bases between them. Germline loops: CDR1 MNHEY, CDR2 SVGAGI. The CDR3 is 14 residues long. The CDR3 protein is CASSYSGSNQPQHF. The CDR3 DNA is TGTGCCAGCAGTTACTCGGGCAGCAATCAGCCCCAGCATTTT.

The rearrangement links TRBV19 to TRBJ1-5; 8 bases are shared with TRBD1. The CDR3 has 17 residues. Germline V gene data show CDR1 as LNHDA and CDR2 as SQIVND (reference sequence). V shed 4 bases and J 6 bases; nucleotides not matched to a gene: 14. The chain's CDR3 is CASSNLGGRGRGQPQHF. In DNA, the CDR3 is TGTGCCAGTAGTAACCTGGGGGGCAGGGGGCGCGGTCAGCCCCAGCATTTT.

V is TRBV3-1 (or the pseudogene TRBV3-2) and J is TRBJ1-6, with D maybe TRBD1 (5 bases). The germline V gene has CDR1 LGHDT and CDR2 YNNKEL (reference sequence). Between the trimmed V and J ends, which lost 0 bases and 9 bases, there was a span of 15 bases. The length of the CDR3 is 16 residues. CDR3 sequence (DNA): TGTGCCAGCAGCCAAGATTTCGGAGGGGTCGGTTCACCCCTCCACTTT. Translated: CASSQDFGGVGSPLHF.

The chain carries TRBV19 and TRBJ2-2; TRBD1 aligns across 9 bases. There are 14 residues in the CDR3. CDR1 is LNHDA, CDR2 SQIVND, per germline (reference sequence). J gave up 6 bases and V 6 bases, and 5 bases lay outside the gene matches. The CDR3 is CASRPDRGAGELFF. As DNA, the CDR3 is TGTGCCAGTAGACCGGACAGGGGCGCCGGGGAGCTGTTTTTT.

V is TRBV12-5 and J is TRBJ1-1; no clear D. This CDR3 spans 13 amino acids. Per germline, CDR1 LGHNT and CDR2 FRNRAP. Trimming stripped 6 bases from V and 3 bases from J, with 11 bases between. The CDR3 nucleotides are TGTGCTAGTGGCCGATGGGGTTACACTGAAGCTTTCTTT. It specifies CASGRWGYTEAFF. Full variable domain (missing parts from reference TRBV12-5 and TRBJ1-1): DARVTQTPRHKVTEMGQEVTMRCQPILGHNTVFWYRQTMMQGLELLAYFRNRAPLDDSGMPKDRFSAEMPDATLATLKIQPSEPRDSAVYFCASGRWGYTEAFFGQGTRLTVV.

V gene TRBV12-3 or TRBV12-4 combines with J gene TRBJ1-5; D not certain. The CDR3 sequence is 12 residues long. V lost 6 bases, J lost 4 bases, and 7 bases lay in between. The CDR3 sequence is CASSELNQPQHF. DNA of the CDR3: TGTGCCAGCAGCGAACTTAATCAGCCCCAGCATTTT.

The genes are TRBV7-9 and TRBJ1-3, with unresolved D. The germline CDR1 and CDR2 sequences are SEHNR and FQNEAQ (reference sequence). CDR3 size: 17 residues. Trimming pared 5 bases from V and 4 bases from J, leaving 21 bases between. The CDR3 loop reads CASSEIASGYRGNTIYF. CDR3 DNA sequence: TGTGCCAGCAGCGAAATAGCGAGCGGCTATAGAGGAAACACCATATATTTT.

This clone turned up a few times. The chain combines TRBV28 with TRBJ1-2; the D is unclear. V shed 10 bases and J shed 0 bases, with 15 bases lying between them. The germline V gene has CDR1 MDHEN and CDR2 SYDVKM. The CDR3 runs 14 residues. The CDR3 reads CATRRALTNYGYTF. As DNA, the CDR3 is TGTGCCACAAGGCGGGCCCTGACTAACTATGGCTACACCTTC.